The sequence of this T cell receptor (beta chain) was determined in a study of T-cell memory formation after mild COVID-19 (dated by TCRdb to 2020 to 2022). Regarding the research as a whole: Most TCR sequence clusters were specific to one of the two donors. The cohort comprised two young, previously healthy adult volunteers, one female and one male. Longitudinal TCRalpha and TCRbeta repertoire sequencing tracked T-cell clones expanding and contracting after mild COVID-19 in a couple of donors. Broad study findings and their caveats: Balanced CD4/CD8 phenotypes were observed for clones contracting from day 15 to 85, whereas a bias towards CD4+ was observed for a second wave of clones expanding from day 15 to 37. Only a couple of mild cases were covered in the study, and larger cohorts including severe cases with pre-infection samples were considered necessary. Whether the second-wave clones peaking on day 37 were SARS-CoV-2 specific was not confirmed. Contracting CD4+ clones were found mainly in CM and EM memory subsets, while CD8+ clones were enriched in EMRA. Some responding clones were detected in pre-infection memory, which suggested that pre-existing cross-reactive memory T cells had joined the SARS-CoV-2 response.

Ficoll-Paque density gradient centrifugation was the method used to isolate PBMCs. This clonotype was counted between two and nine times. The target of this receptor is not known. No base quality information exists; no much larger clone differs at one position. The sequencer listed for this sample is Illumina NovaSeq 6000. cDNA libraries for TCRalpha and TCRbeta were prepared by 5'RACE using constant-segment primers, with sample barcodes and unique molecular identifiers added. RNA was extracted from every sample with Trizol reagent. The libraries were amplified in two PCR steps, and the second step added a second sample barcode and Illumina TruSeq adapters. The libraries were sequenced on an Illumina NovaSeq using 2 x 150 bp paired-end reads. The published analysis was carried out like this. Reads were demultiplexed and collapsed into UMI-guided consensus sequences with migec v1.2.7. Using mixcr v2.1.11, the UMI consensuses were aligned to TRA and TRB V and J templates and assembled into clonotypes. A clonotype was counted as expanded or contracted only if both edgeR and NoisET called the change significant, with noise models trained on biological replicates. For edgeR calls, the thresholds were a false discovery rate-adjusted p below 0.01 and a log2 fold-change of 1. PCA with hierarchical clustering of max-normalized trajectories of the 1000 most abundant clonotypes was used as exploratory dynamics analysis. Separately sequenced CD4+ and CD8+ repertoires were used to assign a CD4 or CD8 phenotype to each responding clone. The public sequencing data were trimmed at Q25 with fastp and processed into clonotypes with MiXCR by TCRdb, which kept only in-frame beta chains. Rows merge per CDR3 protein into single entries with the most common DNA and genes. TCRdb's processing, not the authors' own work, is the source of the V and J calls. Counted in this sample were a few hundred thousand distinct CDR3 sequences; roughly 15% of them appeared once. 20% to 25% of the sample comes from the top ten.

The germline V gene gives CDR1 as MNHEY and CDR2 as SVGEGT. The CDR3, cysteine through phenylalanine, is 17 amino acids long. Just CDR3 DNA is preserved here, 51 bases in frame from base 1. Germline trimming: 6 bases from V, 4 bases from J; junction bases outside gene matches: 14. This receptor was obtained from a young man who had mild COVID-19 (a few samples of this study predate the infection). The sample titles of this study are shuffled in the database, so cell type and time point are left out; the donor was told from shared clones. The chain couples TRBV6-2 or TRBV6-3 to TRBJ2-1; 8 bases in the middle match TRBD1. Sequencing was performed on PBMCs or a T cell subset sorted from them (not recorded which). The CDR3 region reads CASRSLGQGATYNEQFF. The DNA reads as follows: TGTGCCAGCAGGTCCCTCGGGCAGGGGGCCACGTACAATGAGCAGTTCTTC.